The sequence of this T cell receptor beta chain was determined in a study of CD8 T cells in ankylosing spondylitis. Findings of the study overall: What appeared characteristic of ankylosing spondylitis blood was a TCR beta motif of fewer than ten highly homologous variants. The authors reported significant enrichment of disease-linked clones in matched ankylosing spondylitis synovial fluid.

This clonotype was recorded once. Its antigen is currently unknown. Quantitative 5'-RACE with molecular barcodes generated TCR beta libraries. TCRdb analysed the 5' RACE reads with MiXCR anew, one entry per CDR3 protein. The sample carries roughly 370,000 distinct CDR3 sequences, 20% to 25% recorded once. The CDR3 runs 16 residues. Germline V gene data show CDR1 as SGDLS and CDR2 as YYNGEE. The J segment lost 4 bases and the V segment lost 4 bases, leaving 11 bases of the junction unmatched. The rearrangement uses TRBV9 and TRBJ2-7, with TRBD2 identical over 10 bases. The specimen was blood, either unsorted or a sorted T cell fraction (not recorded which). The clonotype originates from a male donor with ankylosing spondylitis. DNA of the CDR3: TGTGCCAGCAGCCCTAGCGGGCTAGCGGGAGTATACGAGCAGTACTTC. Protein product: CASSPSGLAGVYEQYF.